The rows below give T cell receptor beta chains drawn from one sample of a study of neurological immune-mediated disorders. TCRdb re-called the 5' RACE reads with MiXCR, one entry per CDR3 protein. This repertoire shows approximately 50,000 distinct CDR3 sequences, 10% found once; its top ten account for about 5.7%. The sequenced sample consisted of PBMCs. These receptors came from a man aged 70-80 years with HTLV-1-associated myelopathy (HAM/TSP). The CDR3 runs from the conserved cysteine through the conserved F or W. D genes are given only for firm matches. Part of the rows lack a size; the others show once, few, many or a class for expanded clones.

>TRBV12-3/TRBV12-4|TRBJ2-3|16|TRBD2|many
TGTGCCAGCAGTTCCCCTTTCGGGAGGAGCACAGATACGCAGTATTTT
CASSSPFGRSTDTQYF
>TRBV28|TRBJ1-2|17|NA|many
TGTGCCAGCAGCCCAACCAAAACGCCTCAATGGGGAAATGGCTACACCTTC
CASSPTKTPQWGNGYTF
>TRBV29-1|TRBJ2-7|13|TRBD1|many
TGCAGCGTGAAGGACAGGAGTTCCTACGAGCAGTACTTC
CSVKDRSSYEQYF
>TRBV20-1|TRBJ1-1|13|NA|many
TGCAGTGCTTTACAGGGAGGTCTAAGTGAAGCTTTCTTT
CSALQGGLSEAFF
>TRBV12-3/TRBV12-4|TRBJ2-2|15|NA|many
TGTGCCAGCAGTTTACGACAGTTGAACACCGGGGAGCTGTTTTTT
CASSLRQLNTGELFF
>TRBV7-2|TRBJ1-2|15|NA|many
TGTGCCAGCAGCTTCACCCCGGGAGCTAACTATGGCTACACCTTC
CASSFTPGANYGYTF
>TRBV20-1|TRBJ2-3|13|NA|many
TGCAGCGCCCTAATAAATCGGGAAGATACGCAGTATTTT
CSALINREDTQYF
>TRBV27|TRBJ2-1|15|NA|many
TGTGCCAGCAGTTCCCTGGGACGTGGCTACAATGAGCAGTTCTTC
CASSSLGRGYNEQFF
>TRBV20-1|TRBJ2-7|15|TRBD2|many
TGCAGTGCTGCACAGGGACTAGCGGGAAACTACGAGCAGTACTTC
CSAAQGLAGNYEQYF
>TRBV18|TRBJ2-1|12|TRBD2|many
TGTGCCAGCAAACTAGCGGGAGATGAGCAGTTCTTC
CASKLAGDEQFF
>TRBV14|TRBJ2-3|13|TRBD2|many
TGTGCCAGCACTAGCGGCTTCACAGATACGCAGTATTTT
CASTSGFTDTQYF
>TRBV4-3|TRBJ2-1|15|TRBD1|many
TGCGCCAGCAGCCCAGGGGGCTTCTCCTACAATGAGCAGTTCTTC
CASSPGGFSYNEQFF
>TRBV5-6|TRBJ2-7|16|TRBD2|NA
TGTGCCAGCAGCCCGCCCTGGACTAGCGGATCCTACGAGCAGTACTTC
CASSPPWTSGSYEQYF
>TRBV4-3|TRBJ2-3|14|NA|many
TGCGCCAGCAGCCGAGGGGGGGCGGCAGATACGCAGTATTTT
CASSRGGAADTQYF
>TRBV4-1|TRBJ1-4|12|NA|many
TGCGCCAGCAGCCAGCTGCTGGGGAAACTGTTTTTT
CASSQLLGKLFF
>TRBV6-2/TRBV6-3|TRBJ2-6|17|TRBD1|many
TGTGCCAGCAGTTACAGGGGGCGTAGATCTGGGGCCAACGTCCTGACTTTC
CASSYRGRRSGANVLTF
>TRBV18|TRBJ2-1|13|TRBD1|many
TGTGCCAGCTCAACACAGGGGGACAATGAGCAGTTCTTC
CASSTQGDNEQFF
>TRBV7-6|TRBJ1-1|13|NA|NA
TGTGCCAGCAGCTCGGTGGGCTCCTTGGGGCTTTTGTTT
CASSSVGSLGLLF
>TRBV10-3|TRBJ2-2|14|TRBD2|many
TGTGCCAGCCGAACAGCGGGAGTTACCGGGGAGCTGTTTTTT
CASRTAGVTGELFF
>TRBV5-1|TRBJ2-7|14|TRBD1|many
TGCGCCAGCAGCTTGCCGGGACAGGTATACGAGCAGTACTTC
CASSLPGQVYEQYF
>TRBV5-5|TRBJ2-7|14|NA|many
TGTGCCAGCAGCTTGGGGCGGCAGGGCTACGAGCAGTACTTC
CASSLGRQGYEQYF
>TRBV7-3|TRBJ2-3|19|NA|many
TGTGCCAGCAGCCCCGGGACCGGACTAAAAATAGGATCCACAGATACGCAGTATTTT
CASSPGTGLKIGSTDTQYF
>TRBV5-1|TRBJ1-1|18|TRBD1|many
TGCGCCAGCAGCCCCCGAGCAGGGGGAGGTCGAAGGAACACTGAAGCTTTCTTT
CASSPRAGGGRRNTEAFF
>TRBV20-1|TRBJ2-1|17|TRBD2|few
TGCAGTGCTCCGCAACTTAGCGGGAGGGTGGAATACAATGAGCAGTTCTTC
CSAPQLSGRVEYNEQFF
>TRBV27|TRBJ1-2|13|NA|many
TGTGCCAGCAGTTTAAGGCGGCAAAATGGCTACACCTTC
CASSLRRQNGYTF
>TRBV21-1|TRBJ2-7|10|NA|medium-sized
TGTGCCAGCCCCTTGCGCGAGCAGTACTTC
CASPLREQYF
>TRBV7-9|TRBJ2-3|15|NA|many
TGTGCCAGCACCAGGTACAGGGCTAGCACAGATACGCAGTATTTT
CASTRYRASTDTQYF
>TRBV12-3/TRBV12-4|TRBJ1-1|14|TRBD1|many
TGTGCCAGCAATAGACAGGGGGCGGACACTGAAGCTTTCTTT
CASNRQGADTEAFF
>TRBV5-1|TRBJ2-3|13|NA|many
TGCGCCAGCAGCTTGGAGTATGGGACACCGCAGTATTTT
CASSLEYGTPQYF
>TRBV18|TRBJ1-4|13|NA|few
TGTGCCACCGCGGTTGCAACTAATGAAAAACTGTTTTTT
CATAVATNEKLFF
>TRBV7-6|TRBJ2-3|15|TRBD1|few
TGTGCCAGCAGCCCTTTGGGCAGGGGGACAGATACGCAGTATTTT
CASSPLGRGTDTQYF
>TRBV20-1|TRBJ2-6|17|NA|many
TGCAGTGCTAGAGATCTTACCTGGAGCTCTGGGGCCAACGTCCTGACTTTC
CSARDLTWSSGANVLTF
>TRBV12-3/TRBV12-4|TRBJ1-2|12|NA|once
TGTGCCAGCAGCCAACAAGGGGGATGCTACACCTTC
CASSQQGGCYTF
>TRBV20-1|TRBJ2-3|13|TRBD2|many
TGCAGTGTTGTAGCGGGGAGCACAGATACGCAGTATTTT
CSVVAGSTDTQYF
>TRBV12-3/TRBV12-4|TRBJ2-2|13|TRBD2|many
TGTGCCAGCAGTAGAGCGGGACCCGGGGAGCTGTTTTTT
CASSRAGPGELFF
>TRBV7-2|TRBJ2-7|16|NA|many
TGTGCCAGCAGCTTAGTAGGGGGGGAGTCGAACTACGAGCAGTACTTC
CASSLVGGESNYEQYF
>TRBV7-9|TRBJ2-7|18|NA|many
TGTGCCAGCAGCTTAGCTTTGCAGCAGACAGTAAAAAGCTACGAGCAGTACTTC
CASSLALQQTVKSYEQYF
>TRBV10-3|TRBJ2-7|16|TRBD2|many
TGTGCCATCAGTGAGGGGTTAGCGGGAGGGCCCTACGAGCAGTACTTC
CAISEGLAGGPYEQYF
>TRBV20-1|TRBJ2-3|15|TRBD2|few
TGCAGTGCCGAAACTAGCGGGACCTTCACAGATACGCAGTATTTT
CSAETSGTFTDTQYF
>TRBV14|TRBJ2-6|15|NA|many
TGTGCCAGCAGCCAATTTGTCCTCGGGGCCAACGTCCTGACTTTC
CASSQFVLGANVLTF
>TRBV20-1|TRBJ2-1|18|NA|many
TGCAGTGCTAGACTTAGGGGGGGGGGCGCTAGGTCCTACAATGAGCAGTTCTTC
CSARLRGGGARSYNEQFF
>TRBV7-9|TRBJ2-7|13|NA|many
TGTGCCAGCAGCCCACATGTCGGGGGCGAGCAGTACTTC
CASSPHVGGEQYF
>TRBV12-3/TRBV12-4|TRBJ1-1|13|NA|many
TGTGCCAGCAGTTTGGGGGGATCCCCTGAAGCTTTCTTT
CASSLGGSPEAFF
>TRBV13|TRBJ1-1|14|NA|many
TGTGCCAGCAGCCCCTCGGACAGAAAGACTGAAGCTTTCTTT
CASSPSDRKTEAFF
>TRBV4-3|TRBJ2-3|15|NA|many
TGCGCCAGCAGCCAAGGAGGGGTGGGCACAGATACGCAGTATTTT
CASSQGGVGTDTQYF
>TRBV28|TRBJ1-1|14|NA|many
TGTGCCAGCAGTATACCACGGGGTCGGACTGAAGCTTTCTTT
CASSIPRGRTEAFF
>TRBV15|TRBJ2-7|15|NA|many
TGTGCCACCAGCAGGTCCGTTGTTCCGTCCTACGAGCAGTACTTC
CATSRSVVPSYEQYF
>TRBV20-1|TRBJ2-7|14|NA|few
TGCAGTGCAAGAAAAGAACCACTAGCTTACGAGCAGTACTTC
CSARKEPLAYEQYF
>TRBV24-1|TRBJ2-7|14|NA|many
TGTGCCACCAGTGTTCAAGGAGGATCTGGCGAGCAGTACTTC
CATSVQGGSGEQYF
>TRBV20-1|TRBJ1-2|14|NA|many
TGCAGTGCAGAGCCCCGGGACACCTTGCAGGGCTACACCTTC
CSAEPRDTLQGYTF
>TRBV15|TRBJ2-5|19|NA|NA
TGTGCCACCAGCGGAACACTCTCTATCGGGATGGCTATAGGAGAGACCCAGTACTTC
CATSGTLSIGMAIGETQYF
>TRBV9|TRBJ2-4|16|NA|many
TGTGCCAGCAGCGTAGAAAAGGTTGAAGCCAAAAACATTCAGTACTTC
CASSVEKVEAKNIQYF
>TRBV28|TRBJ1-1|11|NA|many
TGTGCCAGCAGTTTTTTTAGTGAAGCTTTCTTT
CASSFFSEAFF
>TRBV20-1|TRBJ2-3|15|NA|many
TGCAGTGCTAGACCCCTCGGGCCTAGCACAGATACGCAGTATTTT
CSARPLGPSTDTQYF
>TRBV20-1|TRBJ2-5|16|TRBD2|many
TGCAGTGCTAGACTAGCGGGAGCACACCTAGGAGGGACCCAGTACTTC
CSARLAGAHLGGTQYF
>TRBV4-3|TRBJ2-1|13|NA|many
TGCGCCAGCAGCCACCTAGTTAGCAATGAGCAGTTCTTC
CASSHLVSNEQFF
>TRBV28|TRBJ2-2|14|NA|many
TGTGCCAGCAGTTCCGGGGAATGGACCGGGGAGCTGTTTTTT
CASSSGEWTGELFF
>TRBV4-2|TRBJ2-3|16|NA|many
TGTGCCAGCAGCCAAGATAGCGAGACAAAAACAGATACGCAGTATTTT
CASSQDSETKTDTQYF